This T cell receptor beta chain was captured by sequencing in a study of OX40 agonist ivuxolimab in advanced cancers. As for the study in general: Dose-escalation patients were diagnosed with hepatocellular carcinoma, melanoma, renal cell cancer or head and neck cancer.

Germline V CDR1 and CDR2: PRHDT, FYEKMQ (reference sequence). This CDR3 is 13 amino acids long. V shed 5 bases and J 10 bases; nucleotides not matched to a gene: 10. TCRdb keeps only in-frame clones here, not all; method: immunoSEQ multiplex PCR. The sample shows 30,000 to 35,000 clones, around 80% of them seen only once. The material sequenced was CD4+ or CD8+ T cells sorted from blood, taken in a trial of the OX40 agonist ivuxolimab. The V and J genes are TRBV13 and TRBJ1-1, with 7 positions matching TRBD1. This receptor was identified in an adult with an advanced solid tumor such as melanoma, head and neck, liver or kidney cancer. The CDR3: CASSGYPGQRAFF. DNA of the CDR3: TGTGCCAGCAGCGGCTATCCGGGACAGAGAGCTTTCTTT.